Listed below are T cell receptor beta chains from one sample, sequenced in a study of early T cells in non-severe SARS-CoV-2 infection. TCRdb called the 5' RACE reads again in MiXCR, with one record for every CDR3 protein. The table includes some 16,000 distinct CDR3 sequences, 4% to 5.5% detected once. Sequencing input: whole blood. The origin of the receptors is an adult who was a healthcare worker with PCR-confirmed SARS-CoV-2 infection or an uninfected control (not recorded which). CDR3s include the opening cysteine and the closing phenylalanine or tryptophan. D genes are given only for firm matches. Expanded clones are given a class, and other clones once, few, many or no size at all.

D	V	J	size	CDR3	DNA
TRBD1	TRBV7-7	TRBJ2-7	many	CASSAGGEQYF	TGTGCTAGCAGCGCAGGGGGCGAGCAGTACTTC
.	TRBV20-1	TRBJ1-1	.	CSARDSGDLNTEAFF	TGCAGTGCTAGAGATTCGGGGGATTTGAACACTGAAGCTTTCTTT
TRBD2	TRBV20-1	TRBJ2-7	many	CSAAGTSGILASYEQYF	TGCAGTGCCGCCGGGACTAGCGGGATCCTTGCCTCCTACGAGCAGTACTTC
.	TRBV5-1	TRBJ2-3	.	CASSSTDTQYF	TGCGCCAGCAGCTCTACAGATACGCAGTATTTT
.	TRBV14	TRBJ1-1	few	CASSQRSQTEAFF	TGTGCCAGCAGCCAAAGGTCACAGACTGAAGCTTTCTTT
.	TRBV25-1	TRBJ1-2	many	CASSGQGNYGYTF	TGTGCCAGCAGTGGCCAGGGAAACTATGGCTACACCTTC
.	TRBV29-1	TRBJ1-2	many	CSAGQPDYGYTF	TGCAGCGCGGGACAACCTGACTATGGCTACACCTTC
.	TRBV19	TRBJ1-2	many	CASSPVSVYGYTF	TGTGCCAGTAGTCCCGTGTCTGTCTATGGCTACACCTTC
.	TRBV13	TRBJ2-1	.	CASSSSGSAYNEQFF	TGTGCCAGCAGCTCCTCGGGGTCAGCCTACAATGAGCAGTTCTTC
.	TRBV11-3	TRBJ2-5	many	CASSPFRDPQETQYF	TGTGCCAGCAGCCCCTTTAGGGACCCTCAAGAGACCCAGTACTTC
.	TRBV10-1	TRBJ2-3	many	CASSGAGPRPTDTQYF	TGCGCCAGCAGTGGTGCGGGGCCTCGACCCACAGATACGCAGTATTTT
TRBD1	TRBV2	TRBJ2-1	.	CASSEGGTDNEQFF	TGTGCCAGCAGTGAAGGAGGGACAGACAATGAGCAGTTCTTC